Sequencing of this T cell receptor (beta chain) was carried out in a study of early T cells in non-severe SARS-CoV-2 infection (dated by TCRdb to the early 2020s). Background for the entire study: TCR sequencing used bulk RNA from unsorted whole blood, so alpha and beta chains could not be paired. The full study reports these points: VDJdb matching was skewed toward anti-spike CD8 responses and likely underestimated virus-specific expansions by missing private and CD4 specificities.

Libraries were made using 5' RACE. Data came from a NextSeq 500. The TCR library protocol attached unique molecular identifiers to individual cDNA molecules to correct for sequencing error and PCR bias. Sequencing covered both TCR alpha and beta chains, and within each sample the abundances of alpha and beta sequences were tightly co-correlated. From the authors' description of their analysis: Decombinator V4 was used to annotate the V gene, J gene and CDR3 of the TCR sequences. TCRs were defined as expanded if a significant change between any two time points was detected under a Poisson model with p below 0.0001. TCR abundances were normalised to the total number of TCRs sequenced per sample and expressed as counts per million. MAIT TCRs were defined by TRAV1-2 paired with TRAJ12, TRAJ20 or TRAJ33, and iNKT TCRs by TRAV10 paired with TRAJ18. VDJdb, accessed on 1 November 2021, was searched for TCRs annotated for CMV, EBV and SARS-CoV-2, and TCRs annotated for more than one antigen were excluded. TCRdb trimmed the raw reads at Q25, called clones with MiXCR and kept productive beta chains. Duplicate CDR3 protein sequences are folded into a single record with the most common DNA and genes. The V and J calls were determined by TCRdb, not by the authors. A total of some 98,000 distinct CDR3 sequences appear in this sample, approximately 9.9% of them only once. The ten largest account for roughly 4.9% of the sample.

A case-control design nested within a healthcare worker cohort in London, UK, was used, with weekly nasopharyngeal swab PCR tests and blood sampling performed. Healthcare workers were recruited between 23 and 31 March 2020, during the week of the UK lockdown, and were followed weekly for up to roughly 15 weeks. About this clonotype: Its antigen is not yet known. Within one base of it there is no much larger clone, and no base qualities were kept.

V gives up 6 bases and J gives up 0 bases, and the segment between their germline ends measures 12 bases. From the cysteine up to the phenylalanine, the CDR3 has a length of 14 residues. Here the CDR3 DNA is all that survives: 42 bases in frame from base 1. For CDR1 and CDR2, the germline V gene (reference sequence) lists MNHNY and SVGAGI. The sequenced sample was whole blood. The receptor's source is an adult who was a healthcare worker with PCR-confirmed SARS-CoV-2 infection or an uninfected control (not recorded which). The rearranged segments are TRBV6-6 and TRBJ2-7, with TRBD1 as a weak D call on 6 bases. The nucleotides are TGTGCCAGCAGCCAGGACAGATACTCCTACGAGCAGTACTTC. It specifies CASSQDRYSYEQYF.